This T cell receptor (beta chain) was captured by sequencing in a study of blood T cell repertoires in COVID-19. Per the authors' pipeline: Quantification of nucleated cells was approximated via reference gene primer amplification. The table came from immunoSEQ multiplex PCR; TCRdb's copy has only in-frame clones and leaves some out. V, J and clone size were drawn from that table, and D and trimming were deduced from the DNA. Of 100,000 to 150,000 clones in the sample, 70% to 85% were seen once. CDR1 is ENHRY, CDR2 SYGVKD, per germline. There are 15 residues in the CDR3. The V end lost 0 bases, the J end lost 3 bases, and 12 bases lay between the germline ends.

The sequence came from a woman aged 50 to 60 with acute or convalescent COVID-19. Sequencing was carried out using peripheral blood. The chain joins TRBV10-3 to TRBJ2-7, with D possibly matching TRBD2 (6 bases). The CDR3 spells CAISESQAGGYEQYF. The CDR3 DNA reads TGTGCCATCAGTGAGTCACAAGCCGGGGGCTACGAGCAGTACTTC.